Listed below are T cell receptor beta chains from one sample, sequenced in a study of radiotherapy plus CTLA-4 blockade in lung cancer. Assay used: immunoSEQ multiplex PCR; TCRdb lists only in-frame clones, some missing. There are 65,000 to 85,000 clones in the sample; roughly 70% occur only once, and more than 8% lies in the top ten. Sequencing used peripheral blood, obtained from a patient treated with radiotherapy plus ipilimumab. All receptors come from a human donor with non-small cell lung cancer whose response to radiotherapy plus ipilimumab could not be evaluated. The conserved cysteine and the conserved F or W are not part of the CDR3 here. A D gene is named only where the DNA matches it firmly. Not every row has a clone size; where given, it reads once, few, many or a size class.

>NA|TRBJ2-7|TRBV5-4|NA
ASSLEAASSYEQY
>NA|TRBJ2-7|TRBV5-6|NA
ASSRTYSSYEQY
>TRBD2|TRBJ2-3|TRBV5-4|NA
ASSIGLAATQY
>NA|TRBJ1-1|TRBV19|NA
ASSIQAQNTEAF
>NA|TRBJ2-3|TRBV5-4|NA
ASSLEGGSSTDTQY
>NA|TRBJ2-2|TRBV7-2|NA
ASSLTGNTGELF
>TRBD1|TRBJ2-5|TRBV19|NA
ASSRGTGEETQY
>NA|TRBJ1-1|TRBV5-1|NA
ASRPRVNTEAF
>NA|TRBJ1-4|TRBV4-1|NA
ASSQGPGRDEKLF
>NA|TRBJ1-2|TRBV27|NA
ASSPPAGYGYT
>TRBD1|TRBJ1-1|TRBV4-2|NA
ASSRTGENTEAF
>NA|TRBJ2-1|TRBV19|NA
ASSNLLVIPNEQF
>NA|TRBJ2-1|TRBV6-6|NA
ASSYSIRGDNEQF
>TRBD2|TRBJ2-1|TRBV10-3|NA
AISDSGLAGYNEQF
>TRBD1|TRBJ2-1|TRBV19|once
ASSTPTGQVDNEQF
>TRBD1|TRBJ2-1|TRBV4-3|NA
ASSQYRQGAGEQF
>NA|TRBJ2-3|TRBV5-4|NA
ASSLRYGDTQY
>TRBD2|TRBJ2-3|TRBV11-3|once
ASSPGLAADTQY
>NA|TRBJ1-2|TRBV2|NA
ASSEEQLYGYT
>TRBD2|TRBJ2-1|TRBV9|NA
ASSEGTSGRMNEQF
>NA|TRBJ1-1|TRBV5-1|NA
ASSFSGNTEAF
>TRBD1|TRBJ1-5|TRBV18|NA
ASSPSGGGQPQH
>NA|TRBJ1-1|TRBV9|NA
ASSVGGGVTEAF
>NA|TRBJ1-1|TRBV5-5|NA
ASSLGPGGPAGSGAF
>TRBD1|TRBJ1-2|TRBV6-1|NA
ASRPPGQLGGYT
>TRBD1|TRBJ1-2|TRBV6-5|NA
ASSADRDSLYGYT
>NA|TRBJ2-2|TRBV6-6|NA
ASSYDSGELF
>TRBD1|TRBJ1-2|TRBV9|NA
ASSRTGSYGYT
>NA|TRBJ1-3|TRBV5-6|NA
ASSFLTAGNTIY
>NA|TRBJ1-4|TRBV2|few
ASSEVSTNEKLF